These 13 T cell receptor beta chains were sequenced from one sample in a study of blood T cell repertoires in COVID-19. Generated by immunoSEQ multiplex PCR, the TCRdb table keeps only in-frame clones and is missing some. The repertoire has under 95,000 clones, about four fifths of them found once; the top ten carry less than 2.5%. Sequenced: peripheral blood. The receptors derive from a woman in her 70s with acute or convalescent COVID-19.

CDR3 region: CASSTGDGNTIYF. For the CDR3, the DNA is TGCGCCAGCAGTACCGGGGATGGAAACACCATATATTTT. The chain recombines TRBV5-1 with TRBJ1-3; D gene unclear. The CDR3 runs to 13 residues. V lost 5 bases, J lost 3 bases, and 9 bases lay in between. Germline V lookup: CDR1 SGHRS, CDR2 YFSETQ.

The V gene is TRBV5-6, the J gene TRBJ2-2, with 7 bases lining up with TRBD2. The CDR3 spans 17 residues. The germline V gene encodes CDR1 SGHDT and CDR2 YYEEEE. With 3 bases clipped from V and 3 bases from J, the junction kept 11 bases outside the gene matches. The CDR3 nucleotides are TGTGCCAGCAGCTCCTCCGGACTAGACCGAGACACCGGGGAGCTGTTTTTT. It specifies CASSSSGLDRDTGELFF.

The J gene is TRBJ1-2, the V gene TRBV25-1, with a weak D call TRBD1 (6 bases). Germline V gene sequence: CDR1 MGHDK, CDR2 SYGVNS. This CDR3 contains 15 residues. Trimming pared 0 bases from V and 7 bases from J, leaving 15 bases between. Here the CDR3 DNA reads TGTGCCAGCAGTGAATATTGGGGGCTCGGGGCTGGCTACACCTTC. Its translation is CASSEYWGLGAGYTF.

This sequence joins TRBV6-6 and TRBJ1-1; 8 bases are shared with TRBD1. Losses at the gene ends were 4 bases for V and 7 bases for J; bases not matched to a gene: 5. The germline CDR1 and CDR2 sequences are MNHNY and SVGAGI (reference sequence). This CDR3 has 13 amino acids. This CDR3 is CASSFGQGIEAFF. The CDR3 nucleotides are TGTGCCAGCAGTTTCGGACAGGGAATTGAAGCTTTCTTT.

This clone has only one observation. The chain carries TRBV2 and TRBJ2-4; D is perhaps TRBD2 (5 bases). The CDR3 spans 12 residues. V lost 6 bases, J lost 8 bases, and 11 bases lay in between. CDR1 is SNHLY, CDR2 FYNNEI, per germline. The CDR3 DNA reads TGTGCCAGCAGACGGGGAGAAGACATTCAGTACTTC. Amino acid sequence: CASRRGEDIQYF.

The chain is built from TRBV19 and TRBJ1-3; D not resolved. Germline assignment: CDR1 LNHDA and CDR2 SQIVND (reference sequence). The ends were cut back, 6 bases at V and 2 bases at J, with 11 bases in the middle. The CDR3 spans 14 residues. CDR3 nucleotide sequence: TGTGCCAGTAGCGATACAGCGGCTGGAAACACCATATATTTT. It is translated as CASSDTAAGNTIYF. Full variable domain (missing parts from reference TRBV19 and TRBJ1-3): DGGITQSPKYLFRKEGQNVTLSCEQNLNHDAMYWYRQDPGQGLRLIYYSQIVNDFQKGDIAEGYSVSREKKESFPLTVTSAQKNPTAFYLCASSDTAAGNTIYFGEGSWLTVV.

The J gene is TRBJ2-5, the V gene TRBV10-3; TRBD1 matches 9 bases. Germline-derived CDR1 and CDR2 are ENHRY and SYGVKD. This CDR3 comprises 16 residues. CDR3 coding DNA: TGTGCGTCTTCATCACTGAGACAGGGGGTTCAAGAGACCCAGTACTTC. Translated: CASSSLRQGVQETQYF.

V is TRBV19 and J is TRBJ2-5; tentative D call: TRBD2 (6 bases). The germline V gene encodes CDR1 LNHDA and CDR2 SQIVND (reference sequence). V lost 4 bases, J lost 1 base, and 16 bases lay in between. The CDR3 extends over 16 amino acids. The CDR3 protein is CASSSQRSGSQETQYF. CDR3 DNA: TGTGCCAGTAGTAGCCAGCGATCCGGGAGCCAAGAGACCCAGTACTTC.

The gene calls are TRBV30 and TRBJ1-2; D call uncertain. Germline CDR1 is GTSNPN and CDR2 is SVGIG (reference sequence). There are 12 residues in the CDR3. V was trimmed by 3 bases and J by 7 bases, leaving 12 bases between them. CDR3 DNA sequence: TGTGCCTGGAGAGCTTCGGTCGGTGGCTACACCTTC. The encoded protein is CAWRASVGGYTF.

This clone was counted a few times. The chain carries TRBV11-3 and TRBJ1-1; no clear D gene. CDR1 SGHNT and CDR2 YENEEA come from the germline V gene. The CDR3 loop spans 13 amino acids. The V end lost 5 bases, the J end lost 6 bases, and 13 bases lay between the germline ends. CDR3 loop: CASSPQVGPEAFF. CDR3 DNA: TGTGCCAGCAGCCCGCAGGTGGGCCCTGAAGCTTTCTTT.

This clone was seen more than once but under ten times. The chain combines TRBV27 with TRBJ2-1, with D possibly matching TRBD1 (6 bases). The CDR3 loop spans 12 amino acids. V gave up 6 bases and J gave up 10 bases, with 13 bases separating them. CDR1 is MNHEY and CDR2 is SMNVEV in the germline V gene (reference sequence). CDR3 DNA sequence: TGTGCCAGCAGCCGCTTTGGACAGGAGCAGTTCTTC. It yields the protein CASSRFGQEQFF.

The chain joins TRBV11-2 to TRBJ1-2; tentatively, D is TRBD1 (5 bases). Between the trimmed V and J ends, which lost 2 bases and 7 bases, there was a span of 11 bases. Per the germline V gene, CDR1 is SGHAT and CDR2 is FQNNGV. The CDR3 runs to 13 residues. The CDR3 DNA sequence: TGTGCCAGCAGCTTAAGGACAATGGTTGGCTACACCTTC. Its protein is CASSLRTMVGYTF.

This clone appeared a single time. The genes are TRBV5-6 and TRBJ2-7, with TRBD1 matching 8 bases. CDR3 length: 15 amino acids. Germline V CDR1 and CDR2: SGHDT, YYEEEE. V dropped 0 bases and J dropped 1; count of bases not matched to a gene: 3. CDR3 residues: CASSLGDRGSYEQYF. The DNA of the CDR3 is TGTGCCAGCAGCTTGGGAGACAGGGGTTCCTACGAGCAGTACTTC.